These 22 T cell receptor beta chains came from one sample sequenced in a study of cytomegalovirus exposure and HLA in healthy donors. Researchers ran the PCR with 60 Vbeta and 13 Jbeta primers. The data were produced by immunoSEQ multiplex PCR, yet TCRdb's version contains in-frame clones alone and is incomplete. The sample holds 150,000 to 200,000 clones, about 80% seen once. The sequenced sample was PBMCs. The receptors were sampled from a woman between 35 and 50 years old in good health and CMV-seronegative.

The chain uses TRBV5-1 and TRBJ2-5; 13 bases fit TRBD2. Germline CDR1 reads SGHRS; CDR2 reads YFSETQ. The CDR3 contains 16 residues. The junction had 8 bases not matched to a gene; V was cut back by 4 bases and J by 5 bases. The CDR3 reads CASSPGLAGRVETQYF. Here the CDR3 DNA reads TGCGCCAGCAGCCCGGGACTAGCGGGAAGGGTGGAGACCCAGTACTTC.

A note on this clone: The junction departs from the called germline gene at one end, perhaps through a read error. The CDR3 nucleotides read TGTTCCAGCAGCTTAGCTTTTTCGGGGGGTGATGAGCAGTTCTTC. It specifies CSSSLAFSGGDEQFF. The chain has TRBV7-9 and TRBJ2-1, with 7 bases identical to TRBD2. The CDR3 runs 15 residues. Germline V gene data show CDR1 as SEHNR and CDR2 as FQNEAQ (reference sequence).

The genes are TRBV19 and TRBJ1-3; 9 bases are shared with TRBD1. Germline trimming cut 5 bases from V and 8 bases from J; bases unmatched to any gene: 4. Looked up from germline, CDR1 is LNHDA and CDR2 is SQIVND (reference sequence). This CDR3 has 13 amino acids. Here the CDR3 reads CASSSQGADTIYF. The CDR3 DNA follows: TGTGCCAGTAGTTCACAGGGGGCAGACACCATATATTTT.

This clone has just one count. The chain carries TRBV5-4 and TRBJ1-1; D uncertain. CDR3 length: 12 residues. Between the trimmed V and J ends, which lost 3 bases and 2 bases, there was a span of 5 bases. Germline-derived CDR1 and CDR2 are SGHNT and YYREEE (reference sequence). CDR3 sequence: CASSSSNTEAFF. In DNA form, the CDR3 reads TGTGCCAGCAGCTCCTCCAACACTGAAGCTTTCTTT.

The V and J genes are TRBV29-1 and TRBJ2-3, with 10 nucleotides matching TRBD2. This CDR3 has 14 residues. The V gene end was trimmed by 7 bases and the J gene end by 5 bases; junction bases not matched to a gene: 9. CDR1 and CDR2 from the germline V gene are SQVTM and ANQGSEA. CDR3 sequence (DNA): TGCAGCGCAGGGGGCGTAGCGGGAGGAGATACGCAGTATTTT. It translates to CSAGGVAGGDTQYF.

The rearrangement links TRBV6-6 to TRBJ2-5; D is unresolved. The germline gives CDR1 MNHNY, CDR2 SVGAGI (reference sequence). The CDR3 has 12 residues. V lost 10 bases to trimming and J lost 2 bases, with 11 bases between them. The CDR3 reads CATTTEQETQYF. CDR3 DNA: TGTGCCACCACCACAGAACAAGAGACCCAGTACTTC.

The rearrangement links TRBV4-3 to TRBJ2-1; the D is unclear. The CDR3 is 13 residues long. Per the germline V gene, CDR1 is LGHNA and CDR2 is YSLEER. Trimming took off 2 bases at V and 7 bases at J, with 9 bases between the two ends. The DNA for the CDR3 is TGCGCCAGCAGCCAACCCCTCGGGAATGAGCAGTTCTTC. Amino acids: CASSQPLGNEQFF.

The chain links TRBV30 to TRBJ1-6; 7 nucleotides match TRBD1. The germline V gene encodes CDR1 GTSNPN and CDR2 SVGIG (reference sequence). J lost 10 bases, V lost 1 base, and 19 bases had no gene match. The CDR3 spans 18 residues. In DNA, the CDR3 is TGTGCCTGGAGTGGTGACAGGGCCTTCCGAACCCGGAGCTCACCCCTCCACTTT. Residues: CAWSGDRAFRTRSSPLHF.

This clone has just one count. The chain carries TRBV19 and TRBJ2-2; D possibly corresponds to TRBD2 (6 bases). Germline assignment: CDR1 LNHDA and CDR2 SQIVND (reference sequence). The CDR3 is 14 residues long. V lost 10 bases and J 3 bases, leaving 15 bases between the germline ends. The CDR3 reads CATKKERDTGELFF. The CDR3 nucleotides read TGTGCCACCAAAAAGGAGCGGGACACCGGGGAGCTGTTTTTT.

The CDR3 DNA reads as TGTGCCAGCAGCTTAGCGGGCAGTAACACTGAAGCTTTCTTT. Amino acid sequence: CASSLAGSNTEAFF. The chain joins TRBV7-9 to TRBJ1-1; D is unresolved. Germline V gives CDR1 SEHNR, CDR2 FQNEAQ (reference sequence). The CDR3 has 14 residues. The V end lost 0 bases, the J end lost 2 bases, and 7 bases lay between the germline ends.

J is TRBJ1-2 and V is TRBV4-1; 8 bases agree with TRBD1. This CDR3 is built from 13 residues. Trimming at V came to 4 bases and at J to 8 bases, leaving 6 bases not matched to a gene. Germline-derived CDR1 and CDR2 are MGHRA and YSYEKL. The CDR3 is CASSLQGAQGYTF. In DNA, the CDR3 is TGCGCCAGCAGCCTGCAGGGGGCGCAGGGCTACACCTTC.

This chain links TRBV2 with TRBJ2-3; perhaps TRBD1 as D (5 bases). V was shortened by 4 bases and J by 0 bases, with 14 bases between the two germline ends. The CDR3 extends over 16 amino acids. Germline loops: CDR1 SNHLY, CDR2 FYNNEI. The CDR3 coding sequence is TGTGCCAGCAGTGTCCTCCAGGGCGTGAGCACAGATACGCAGTATTTT. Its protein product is CASSVLQGVSTDTQYF.

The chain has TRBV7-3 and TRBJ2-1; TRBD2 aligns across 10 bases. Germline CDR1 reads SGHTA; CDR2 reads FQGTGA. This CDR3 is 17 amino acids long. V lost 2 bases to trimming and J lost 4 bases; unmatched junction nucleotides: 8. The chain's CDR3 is CASSLPGTSDRYNEQFF. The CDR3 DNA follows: TGTGCCAGCAGCTTACCCGGGACTAGCGACAGATACAATGAGCAGTTCTTC. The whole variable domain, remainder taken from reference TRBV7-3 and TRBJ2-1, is GAGVSQTPSNKVTEKGKYVELRCDPISGHTALYWYRQSLGQGPEFLIYFQGTGAADDSGLPNDRFFAVRPEGSVSTLKIQRTERGDSAVYLCASSLPGTSDRYNEQFFGPGTRLTVL.

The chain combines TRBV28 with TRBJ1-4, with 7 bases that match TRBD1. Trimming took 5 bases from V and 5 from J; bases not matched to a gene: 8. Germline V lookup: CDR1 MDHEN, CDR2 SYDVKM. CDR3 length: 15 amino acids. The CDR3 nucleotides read TGTGCCAGCAGTATCCCAGGGGGTCCAAATGAAAAACTGTTTTTT. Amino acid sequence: CASSIPGGPNEKLFF.

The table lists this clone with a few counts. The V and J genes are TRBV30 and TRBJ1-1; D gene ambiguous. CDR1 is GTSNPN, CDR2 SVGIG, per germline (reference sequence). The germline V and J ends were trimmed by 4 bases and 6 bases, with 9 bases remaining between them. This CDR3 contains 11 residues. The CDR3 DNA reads TGTGCCTGGACAGGTTTATCTGAAGCTTTCTTT. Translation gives CAWTGLSEAFF.

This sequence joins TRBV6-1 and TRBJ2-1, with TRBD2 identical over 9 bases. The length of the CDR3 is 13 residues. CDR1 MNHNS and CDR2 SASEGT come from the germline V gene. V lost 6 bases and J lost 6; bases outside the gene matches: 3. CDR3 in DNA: TGTGCCAGCAGGGGCGGGGGGGGCAATGAGCAGTTCTTC. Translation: CASRGGGGNEQFF.

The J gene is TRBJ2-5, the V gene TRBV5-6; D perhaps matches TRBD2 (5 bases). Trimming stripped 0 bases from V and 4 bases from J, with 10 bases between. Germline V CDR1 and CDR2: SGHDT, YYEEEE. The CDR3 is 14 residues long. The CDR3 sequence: CASSLDGVRETQYF. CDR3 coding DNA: TGTGCCAGCAGCTTGGACGGGGTCAGAGAGACCCAGTACTTC.

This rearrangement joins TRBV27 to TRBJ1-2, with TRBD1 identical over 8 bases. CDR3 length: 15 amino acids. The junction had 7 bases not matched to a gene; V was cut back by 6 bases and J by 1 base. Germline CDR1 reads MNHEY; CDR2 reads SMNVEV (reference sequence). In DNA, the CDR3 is TGTGCCAGCAGGCCAGGGACAGGACTTAACTATGGCTACACCTTC. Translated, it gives CASRPGTGLNYGYTF.

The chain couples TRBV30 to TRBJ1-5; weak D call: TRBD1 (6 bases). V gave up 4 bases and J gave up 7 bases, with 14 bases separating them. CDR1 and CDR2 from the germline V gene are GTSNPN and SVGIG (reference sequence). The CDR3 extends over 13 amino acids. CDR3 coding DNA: TGTGCCTGGACTCCAGGGGTAGAGCAGCCCCAGCATTTT. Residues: CAWTPGVEQPQHF.

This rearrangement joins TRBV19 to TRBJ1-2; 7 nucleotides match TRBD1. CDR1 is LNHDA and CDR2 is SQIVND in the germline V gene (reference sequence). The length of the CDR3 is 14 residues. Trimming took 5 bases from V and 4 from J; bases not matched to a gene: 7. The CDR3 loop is CASSRGQVLYGYTF. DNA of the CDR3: TGTGCCAGTAGTCGAGGACAGGTACTCTATGGCTACACCTTC.

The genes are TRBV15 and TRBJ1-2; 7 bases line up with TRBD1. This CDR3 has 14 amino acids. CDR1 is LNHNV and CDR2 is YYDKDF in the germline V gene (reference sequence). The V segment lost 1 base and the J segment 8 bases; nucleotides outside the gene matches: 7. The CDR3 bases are TGTGCCACCAGCAGAGGCGAGACAGGGAGCGGCTACACCTTC. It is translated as CATSRGETGSGYTF.

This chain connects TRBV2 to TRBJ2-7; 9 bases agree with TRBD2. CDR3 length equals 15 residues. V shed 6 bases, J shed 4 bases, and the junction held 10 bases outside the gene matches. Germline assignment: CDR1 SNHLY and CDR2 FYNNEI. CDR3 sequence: CASRAISGRLYEQYF. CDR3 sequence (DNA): TGTGCCAGCAGGGCCATTAGCGGGAGACTTTACGAGCAGTACTTC.